This TCR beta chain was sequenced for a study of blood T cell repertoires in COVID-19. TCRdb's table, derived via immunoSEQ multiplex PCR, lists solely in-frame clones and lacks some. The sample includes about 71,000 clones, roughly 89% seen only once; the top ten take 1.5% to 2%. Germline trimming cut 3 bases from V and 7 bases from J; bases unmatched to any gene: 15. Germline V gene data show CDR1 as LGHNA and CDR2 as YSLEER. CDR3 size: 18 residues. This chain connects TRBV4-3 to TRBJ2-6; 7 bases align to TRBD1. The clonotype comes from a man aged 25-40 years with acute or convalescent COVID-19. Sequenced input: peripheral blood. The CDR3 sequence is CASSQDRTGSGGANVLTF. The CDR3 coding sequence is TGCGCCAGCAGCCAGGATCGGACCGGTTCAGGGGGAGCCAACGTCCTGACTTTC.